Shown below are 17 T cell receptor beta chains from a single sample sequenced in a study of cytomegalovirus exposure and HLA in healthy donors. Amplification used 60 Vbeta primers and 13 Jbeta primers. Here immunoSEQ multiplex PCR was the method, and the copy in TCRdb shows in-frame clones only, minus some. The sample lists over 95,000 clones; 60% to 80% were seen once. Sequenced input: PBMCs. These receptor sequences come from a female donor in good health and CMV-seronegative.

With respect to this clone: One junction end disagrees with the germline gene, perhaps due to a read error. The chain employs TRBV7-9 and TRBJ2-7; 7 nucleotides match TRBD1. The germline V gene encodes CDR1 SEHNR and CDR2 FQNEAQ (reference sequence). The CDR3 is 13 amino acids. CDR3 sequence (DNA): TGTTCCAGCAGCTTAGTCCCGGGACAGGAGCAGTACTTC. Its protein is CSSSLVPGQEQYF.

The table lists this clone with a count of one. The same CDR3 is also encoded by other DNA sequences in this sample. The V and J genes are TRBV28 and TRBJ2-7; perhaps TRBD2 as D (5 bases). The CDR3 sequence is 13 residues long. Germline loops: CDR1 MDHEN, CDR2 SYDVKM. Trimming took 5 bases from V and 2 from J, leaving 10 bases between them. CDR3 DNA sequence: TGTGCCAGCAGTCCTGCGGGTACCTACGAGCAGTACTTC. Translated: CASSPAGTYEQYF.

The rearrangement links TRBV11-1 to TRBJ2-3, with 14 bases fitting TRBD2. With 5 bases clipped from V and 8 bases from J, the junction kept 3 bases outside the gene matches. Germline V CDR1 and CDR2: SGHAT, FQDESV (reference sequence). CDR3 length: 14 amino acids. DNA for the CDR3: TGTGCCAGCAGCCCCGGGACTAGCGGGGGTACGCAGTATTTT. It yields the protein CASSPGTSGGTQYF.

V is TRBV5-1 and J is TRBJ1-2; 7 nucleotides agree with TRBD1. This CDR3 is 16 amino acids long. Looked up from germline, CDR1 is SGHRS and CDR2 is YFSETQ. After removal of 0 bases from V and 0 bases from J, the junction contained 5 bases not matched to a gene. The CDR3 region is CASSLVRDSANYGYTF. In nucleotides, the CDR3 is TGCGCCAGCAGCTTGGTCCGGGACAGCGCTAACTATGGCTACACCTTC.

This chain uses TRBV5-1 with TRBJ2-7, with 8 bases matching TRBD1. CDR1 is SGHRS and CDR2 is YFSETQ in the germline V gene. The CDR3 has 18 amino acids. The ends lost 4 bases at V and 0 bases at J; junction bases unmatched: 15. The CDR3 DNA follows: TGCGCCAGCAGCACGACCGGGTGGCAGGGGGCCCTCTCCTACGAGCAGTACTTC. It translates to CASSTTGWQGALSYEQYF. Full variable domain (missing parts from reference TRBV5-1 and TRBJ2-7): KAGVTQTPRYLIKTRGQQVTLSCSPISGHRSVSWYQQTPGQGLQFLFEYFSETQRNKGNFPGRFSGRQFSNSRSEMNVSTLELGDSALYLCASSTTGWQGALSYEQYFGPGTRLTVT.

The rearrangement links TRBV7-4 to TRBJ1-6; D gene uncertain. Trimming cost V 2 bases and J 5 bases, with 7 bases left between them. Per the germline V gene, CDR1 is SGHVT and CDR2 is SQSDAQ. This CDR3 has 14 residues. The chain's CDR3 is CASSLLVDNSPLHF. The DNA for the CDR3 is TGTGCCAGCAGCTTATTAGTGGATAATTCACCCCTCCACTTT.

Within the sample, this clone is medium-sized. The V call is TRBV7-2, the J call TRBJ1-2, with TRBD1 matching over 7 bases. This CDR3 has 12 amino acids. The germline V gene encodes CDR1 SGHTA and CDR2 FQGNSA. As DNA, the CDR3 is TGTGCTACAGGGGCAGTTAACTATGGCTACACCTTC. It is translated as CATGAVNYGYTF. Looking up the rest from reference TRBV7-2 and TRBJ1-2 gives the full variable domain: GAGVSQSPSNKVTEKGKDVELRCDPISGHTALYWYRQSLGQGLEFLIYFQGNSAPDKSGLPSDRFSAERTGGSVSTLTIQRTQQEDSAVYLCATGAVNYGYTFGSGTRLTVV.

The chain joins TRBV6-5 to TRBJ1-2, with D tentatively TRBD1 (5 bases). From germline, CDR1 is MNHEY and CDR2 SVGAGI. V was clipped by 6 bases and J by 2 bases, with 13 bases between them. CDR3 length: 14 residues. DNA for the CDR3: TGTGCCAGCAGCACCTGGCGGGGGAACTATGGCTACACCTTC. This sequence encodes CASSTWRGNYGYTF.

The sample holds a few counts of this clone. The chain recombines TRBV6-6 with TRBJ1-2; tentative D call: TRBD1 (6 bases). V gave up 2 bases and J gave up 4 bases, with 8 bases separating them. CDR3 length: 13 residues. The germline gives CDR1 MNHNY, CDR2 SVGAGI (reference sequence). CDR3: CASSYKGGYGYTF. CDR3 bases: TGTGCCAGCAGTTACAAAGGGGGCTATGGCTACACCTTC.

The CDR3 DNA is TGTGCCAGCAGCGTCGGGACAGCGTATGTCGAGCAGTACTTC. This gives the protein CASSVGTAYVEQYF. The V call is TRBV9, the J call TRBJ2-7, with 7 bases that match TRBD1. Germline loops: CDR1 SGDLS, CDR2 YYNGEE. This CDR3 contains 14 residues. V lost 2 bases, J lost 6 bases, and 8 bases stayed unmatched.

The CDR3 reads CASSLSPSNEKLFF. The CDR3 region has the DNA TGTGCCAGCAGCTTGTCTCCGTCGAATGAAAAACTGTTTTTT. This chain connects TRBV5-4 to TRBJ1-4, with no clear D. The germline V gene has CDR1 SGHNT and CDR2 YYREEE (reference sequence). V was pared by 1 base and J by 5 bases, with 9 bases between. This CDR3 has 14 residues.

The sample holds one count of this clone. The CDR3 loop is CSVESGLNEKLFF. DNA of the CDR3: TGCAGCGTTGAATCAGGCCTAAATGAAAAACTGTTTTTT. The chain has TRBV29-1 and TRBJ1-4; no firm D call. Per the germline V gene, CDR1 is SQVTM and CDR2 is ANQGSEA. The CDR3 is made up of 13 amino acids. The V and J ends lost 2 bases and 5 bases respectively, with 9 bases between them.

The CDR3 nucleotides read TGTGCCAGCAGCTCAGGAGTGGCGGGAGTCTACGAGCAGTACTTC. This encodes CASSSGVAGVYEQYF. V and J are TRBV7-2 and TRBJ2-7, with 7 bases that match TRBD2. This CDR3 contains 15 residues. The junction had 9 bases not matched to a gene; V was cut back by 4 bases and J by 3 bases. CDR1 and CDR2 from the germline V gene are SGHTA and FQGNSA.

This chain links TRBV19 with TRBJ1-1, with TRBD1 identical over 9 bases. V shed 4 bases, J shed 1 base, and the junction held 4 bases outside the gene matches. The CDR3 totals 15 residues. Germline CDR1 is LNHDA and CDR2 is SQIVND (reference sequence). The CDR3 coding sequence is TGTGCCAGTAGTACCGACAGGGGGAAGAACACTGAAGCTTTCTTT. Translation: CASSTDRGKNTEAFF.

CDR3 bases: TGTGCCAGCACCCCTACAGGGGACACTGAAGCTTTCTTT. As protein: CASTPTGDTEAFF. The chain recombines TRBV4-2 with TRBJ1-1, with 7 nucleotides matching TRBD1. The trim removed 7 bases at V and 3 bases at J, leaving 5 bases unmatched. CDR3 length equals 13 residues. Looked up from germline, CDR1 is LGHNA and CDR2 is YNFKEQ.

The V and J genes are TRBV28 and TRBJ1-1; D is uncertain. Trimming cost V 2 bases and J 10 bases, with 11 bases left between them. Germline assignment: CDR1 MDHEN and CDR2 SYDVKM. This CDR3 is 12 amino acids long. The CDR3 here is CASSLDRIRAFF. The CDR3 DNA reads TGTGCCAGCAGTTTAGATCGCATCAGAGCTTTCTTT.

This clone came up once. The rearrangement joins TRBV15 to TRBJ2-4, with 7 positions matching TRBD2. J lost 5 bases, V lost 1 base, and 8 bases had no gene match. The germline V gene encodes CDR1 LNHNV and CDR2 YYDKDF (reference sequence). The length of the CDR3 is 16 residues. The CDR3: CATSRVGAGEQNIQYF. The CDR3 nucleotides read TGTGCCACCAGCAGAGTAGGGGCGGGGGAGCAAAACATTCAGTACTTC.